This T cell receptor beta chain emerged from a study of CD8+ T cells in alopecia areata. Looking at the study overall: Severity in treated patients was scored by percentage of scalp area affected.

This CDR3 comprises 18 residues. The trim removed 3 bases at V and 0 bases at J, leaving 5 bases unmatched. Germline V gene data show CDR1 as SGHTA and CDR2 as FQGTGA. Extracted RNA was reverse transcribed, and the resulting cDNA served as sequencing template. Assay: immunoSEQ multiplex PCR; the TCRdb copy retains only in-frame clones and omits some. This sample has about 70,000 clones, with approximately 29% found just once. The treatment here: oral pan-JAK inhibitor, 5-10 mg twice daily. This receptor was obtained from a human donor with alopecia areata. The source material was CD8+ T cells sorted from blood, sampled at week 4, from a patient treated with tofacitinib. This rearrangement joins TRBV7-3 to TRBJ2-1; 13 bases match TRBD2. The CDR3 loop reads CASSLTSGRSSSYNEQFF. In DNA form, the CDR3 reads TGTGCCAGCAGCTTGACTAGCGGGAGGTCCAGCTCCTACAATGAGCAGTTCTTC.